This is a list of T cell receptor beta chains from one sample in a study of T cell repertoires in cytomegalovirus infection. MiXCR was run by TCRdb on the reads, yielding one entry per CDR3 protein. The sample comprises around 200,000 distinct CDR3 sequences, around 40% of which are singletons, and about 60% rests with the top ten. These receptors lack a known antigen. Sample: CD8+ T cells from cultured PBMCs, taken from culture after CMV antigen stimulation. The origin of the receptors is a human donor in good health (CMV status not recorded). Some clones in this sample may be carry-over from other donors' samples. Each CDR3 is given with its conserved first and last residue. Fields, in order: V gene, D gene, J gene, clone size, CDR3 DNA, CDR3 protein. D genes are given only for firm matches. The size of a clone is reported for some rows only, either as once, few or many, or as a class for expanded clones.

V gene: TRBV4-2
D gene: TRBD1
J gene: TRBJ1-2
clone size: few
CDR3 DNA: TGTGCCAGCAGCCAAGATCCGGCAGGGGGGAAATATGGCTACACCTTC
CDR3 protein: CASSQDPAGGKYGYTF

V gene: TRBV11-2
D gene: .
J gene: TRBJ1-2
clone size: .
CDR3 DNA: TGTGCCAGCAGCACCCCCTCGGACAGATCGGCAACCTTC
CDR3 protein: CASSTPSDRSATF

V gene: TRBV9
D gene: .
J gene: TRBJ2-6
clone size: .
CDR3 DNA: TGTGCCAGCAGCGTAGCTAAACGCTCTGGGGCCAACGTCCTGACTTTC
CDR3 protein: CASSVAKRSGANVLTF

V gene: TRBV28
D gene: .
J gene: TRBJ1-1
clone size: few
CDR3 DNA: TGTGCCAGCAGTTTAGGGCTATTTGGGGGGGGCACTGAAGCTTTCTTT
CDR3 protein: CASSLGLFGGGTEAFF

V gene: TRBV4-1
D gene: .
J gene: TRBJ2-2
clone size: once
CDR3 DNA: TGCGCCAGCAGCGTGAGGTCGAACACCGGGGAGCTGTTTTTT
CDR3 protein: CASSVRSNTGELFF

V gene: TRBV11-2
D gene: TRBD2
J gene: TRBJ2-5
clone size: .
CDR3 DNA: TGTGCCAGCAGCTCCTATAGCGGGAGGGAAGAGACCCAGTACTTC
CDR3 protein: CASSSYSGREETQYF

V gene: TRBV7-3
D gene: TRBD2
J gene: TRBJ2-5
clone size: .
CDR3 DNA: TGTGCCAGCAGCGGGGGGACTAGCGGCCAAGAGACCCAGTACTTC
CDR3 protein: CASSGGTSGQETQYF

V gene: TRBV20-1
D gene: TRBD1
J gene: TRBJ1-1
clone size: few
CDR3 DNA: TGCAGTGCTAGAGATCCCCCGCCCTTTACAGGGGAGCTCACTGAAGCTTTCTTT
CDR3 protein: CSARDPPPFTGELTEAFF

V gene: TRBV28
D gene: TRBD1
J gene: TRBJ1-5
clone size: few
CDR3 DNA: TGTGCCAGCAGTTTACCGGGACAGGGCGGGCAGCCCCAGCATTTT
CDR3 protein: CASSLPGQGGQPQHF

V gene: TRBV27
D gene: .
J gene: TRBJ2-7
clone size: many
CDR3 DNA: TGTGCCAGCAGTTTATCTCCCTTAAACGAGCAGTACTTC
CDR3 protein: CASSLSPLNEQYF

V gene: TRBV7-9
D gene: TRBD2
J gene: TRBJ2-1
clone size: .
CDR3 DNA: TGTGCCAGCAGGCCGCGGACTAGCGGGGGTGTGGATGAGCAGTTCTTC
CDR3 protein: CASRPRTSGGVDEQFF